Listed below are T cell receptor beta chains from one sample, sequenced in a study of blood T cell repertoires in COVID-19. Clones were sequenced by immunoSEQ multiplex PCR, and TCRdb holds only the in-frame ones, with some missing. The table records roughly 300,000 clones, more than 70% of them present only once. Sequenced input: PBMCs or T cells enriched from blood (not recorded which). The origin of the receptors is a woman in her thirties who had recovered from COVID-19. The CDR3 runs from the conserved cysteine through the conserved F or W. Each record gives: clone size, V gene, J gene, D gene, CDR3 length, CDR3 protein, CDR3 DNA. D genes are given only for firm matches. The size field is filled for only some rows; it gives once, few, many or a size class.

NA	TRBV5-1	TRBJ2-5	NA	16	CASSHTGSNLGETQYF	TGCGCCAGCAGCCATACAGGGTCCAACCTTGGGGAGACCCAGTACTTC
NA	TRBV5-1	TRBJ2-7	NA	16	CASSLVHGTGTYEQYF	TGCGCCAGCAGCTTGGTCCATGGGACTGGGACCTACGAGCAGTACTTC
few	TRBV30	TRBJ1-5	NA	14	CAWSGGVSNQPQHF	TGTGCCTGGAGTGGCGGGGTAAGCAATCAGCCCCAGCATTTT
NA	TRBV7-9	TRBJ1-4	TRBD1	15	CASSLGDRGNEKLFF	TGTGCCAGCAGCTTAGGGGACAGGGGAAATGAAAAACTGTTTTTT
NA	TRBV23-1	TRBJ1-5	TRBD1	20	CASSQPRRDRVSYSNQPQHF	TGCGCCAGCAGTCAACCCCGCCGGGACAGGGTGTCCTATAGCAATCAGCCCCAGCATTTT
NA	TRBV5-1	TRBJ2-7	TRBD2	16	CASSLASGGTSYEQYF	TGCGCCAGCAGCTTGGCGAGCGGGGGGACCTCCTACGAGCAGTACTTC
NA	TRBV5-6	TRBJ1-1	NA	15	CASSPRTRLNTEAFF	TGTGCCAGCAGCCCCCGGACACGGTTGAACACTGAAGCTTTCTTT
NA	TRBV7-2	TRBJ2-3	NA	14	CASSPTTSRVTQYF	TGTGCCAGCAGCCCCACTACCTCGCGGGTGACGCAGTATTTT
NA	TRBV5-4	TRBJ1-1	TRBD1	13	CASSRTGNTEAFF	TGTGCCAGCAGCAGGACAGGGAACACTGAAGCTTTCTTT
few	TRBV5-8	TRBJ2-5	TRBD1	18	CASSLTLASTGAEETQYF	TGTGCCAGCAGCTTGACCCTCGCGTCGACAGGGGCCGAAGAGACCCAGTACTTC
NA	TRBV5-4	TRBJ2-2	NA	16	CASSLGVLEDTGELFF	TGTGCCAGCAGCTTGGGGGTGTTAGAGGACACCGGGGAGCTGTTTTTT
NA	TRBV6-5	TRBJ2-7	NA	12	CASNGGVHEQYF	TGTGCCAGCAACGGGGGAGTCCACGAGCAGTACTTC
once	TRBV2	TRBJ1-2	NA	12	CASSSGLDGYTF	TGTGCCAGCAGTTCCGGACTTGATGGCTACACCTTC
once	TRBV7-2	TRBJ1-3	TRBD1	13	CASSSRTGNTIYF	TGTGCCAGCAGTTCTCGGACAGGCAACACCATATATTTT
NA	TRBV5-8	TRBJ1-4	TRBD1	16	CATWRRGRRSNEKLFF	TGTGCCACGTGGCGCAGGGGGCGAAGGTCTAATGAAAAACTGTTTTTT
NA	TRBV7-9	TRBJ2-7	TRBD1	14	CASSLVQGAGEQYF	TGTGCCAGCAGCTTAGTACAGGGGGCCGGCGAGCAGTACTTC
NA	TRBV19	TRBJ2-1	TRBD2	16	CASSLPGLAAGNEQFF	TGTGCCAGTAGTCTCCCCGGACTAGCTGCCGGCAATGAGCAGTTCTTC
NA	TRBV18	TRBJ2-1	TRBD1	14	CASFRDRTYNEQFF	TGTGCCAGCTTCCGGGACAGGACCTACAATGAGCAGTTCTTC
NA	TRBV6-5	TRBJ2-3	NA	16	CASSYSYTTYPDTQYF	TGTGCCAGCAGTTACTCGTATACCACCTACCCAGATACGCAGTATTTT
NA	TRBV5-1	TRBJ2-6	NA	19	CASSLQPAGVVRGANVLTF	TGCGCCAGCAGCCTACAACCGGCAGGGGTAGTACGTGGGGCCAACGTCCTGACTTTC
NA	TRBV28	TRBJ2-7	TRBD1	13	CASSSTGIHEQYF	TGTGCCAGCAGTTCGACAGGGATCCACGAGCAGTACTTC
NA	TRBV19	TRBJ1-5	NA	17	CASSIAAGWQDDQPQHF	TGTGCCAGTAGTATAGCCGCAGGGTGGCAGGATGATCAGCCCCAGCATTTT
few	TRBV13	TRBJ2-1	TRBD1	14	CASRDDRGDNEQFF	TGTGCCAGCAGGGACGACAGGGGGGACAATGAGCAGTTCTTC
NA	TRBV2	TRBJ1-5	NA	15	CASSEIMGVNQPQHF	TGTGCCAGCAGTGAAATTATGGGCGTTAATCAGCCCCAGCATTTT
once	TRBV19	TRBJ1-5	TRBD1	15	CASSTGAGGNQPQHF	TGTGCCAGTAGTACCGGGGCAGGGGGGAATCAGCCCCAGCATTTT
NA	TRBV18	TRBJ1-4	NA	13	CASSREGGEKLFF	TGTGCCAGCTCAAGGGAAGGAGGAGAAAAACTGTTTTTT
once	TRBV5-6	TRBJ1-6	NA	16	CASSERPGTYNSPLHF	TGTGCCAGCAGCGAAAGGCCGGGAACCTATAATTCACCCCTCCACTTT
NA	TRBV19	TRBJ2-1	NA	18	CASSTISGRDGSYNEQFF	TGTGCCAGTAGTACAATATCCGGGCGGGATGGGTCCTACAATGAGCAGTTCTTC
NA	TRBV7-9	TRBJ2-1	TRBD2	14	CASSLVAGDHEQFF	TGTGCCAGCAGCTTAGTAGCGGGGGACCATGAGCAGTTCTTC
NA	TRBV7-9	TRBJ1-2	NA	13	CASSSTDSTGYTF	TGTGCCAGCAGCTCGACAGATTCGACCGGCTACACCTTC
NA	TRBV20-1	TRBJ2-7	TRBD2	11	CSAMSGGPRHF	TGCAGTGCCATGTCGGGGGGGCCGCGGCACTTC
NA	TRBV27	TRBJ2-3	NA	11	CASSSYGASYF	TGTGCCAGCAGTTCTTACGGAGCGTCGTATTTT
NA	TRBV19	TRBJ2-7	NA	17	CASTPSLSRRPTYEQYF	TGTGCCAGTACCCCATCCCTCTCGCGCAGGCCCACCTACGAGCAGTACTTC
NA	TRBV3-1/TRBV3-2	TRBJ2-1	NA	14	CASSQSGGYNEQFF	TGTGCCAGCAGCCAGTCCGGGGGCTACAATGAGCAGTTCTTC
NA	TRBV18	TRBJ2-2	NA	13	CASSGQGNGELFF	TGTGCCAGCTCAGGCCAGGGGAACGGGGAGCTGTTTTTT
NA	TRBV6-5	TRBJ2-3	TRBD1	15	CASSYPGQGTDTQYF	TGTGCCAGCAGTTACCCGGGACAGGGAACAGATACGCAGTATTTT
NA	TRBV19	TRBJ1-4	NA	14	CASSIGAHNEKLFF	TGTGCCAGTAGTATTGGGGCGCATAATGAAAAACTGTTTTTT
NA	TRBV25-1	TRBJ2-3	TRBD2	17	CASSEPATSVGSNTQYF	TGTGCCAGCAGTGAACCGGCGACTAGCGTAGGTTCAAATACGCAGTATTTT
few	TRBV5-1	TRBJ2-2	NA	15	CASSLSGLNTGELFF	TGCGCCAGCAGCTTATCAGGGCTGAACACCGGGGAGCTGTTTTTT
few	TRBV12-5	TRBJ1-6	NA	14	CASGLGSNNSPLHF	TGTGCTAGTGGTTTGGGCAGTAATAATTCACCCCTCCACTTT
once	TRBV10-3	TRBJ2-7	NA	14	CAISPLDSSYEQYF	TGTGCCATCAGCCCATTGGACAGCTCCTACGAGCAGTACTTC
NA	TRBV2	TRBJ1-1	NA	13	CASSGTGDTEAFF	TGTGCCAGCAGTGGTACCGGGGACACTGAAGCTTTCTTT
NA	TRBV19	TRBJ2-7	NA	14	CASSIPGNRDEQYF	TGTGCCAGTAGTATTCCAGGGAATCGTGACGAGCAGTACTTC
NA	TRBV11-2	TRBJ1-1	TRBD1	15	CASSLGGTGDTEAFF	TGTGCCAGCAGCTTAGGAGGGACAGGGGACACTGAAGCTTTCTTT
NA	TRBV5-1	TRBJ1-5	NA	15	CASSLSGQSNQPQHF	TGCGCCAGCAGCTTGTCTGGACAGAGCAATCAGCCCCAGCATTTT
NA	TRBV10-2	TRBJ1-6	TRBD1	17	CASSVDRGGIYNSPLHF	TGCGCCAGCAGTGTAGACAGGGGCGGGATTTATAATTCACCCCTCCACTTT
NA	TRBV5-1	TRBJ1-2	TRBD1	14	CASSLGQGADGYTF	TGCGCCAGCAGCTTGGGACAGGGGGCGGATGGCTACACCTTC
NA	TRBV4-2	TRBJ1-2	NA	14	CASSSGSGNYGYTF	TGTGCCAGCAGCTCCGGCTCAGGGAACTATGGCTACACCTTC
NA	TRBV28	TRBJ2-1	TRBD1	13	CATRQGSYNEQFF	TGTGCCACTCGACAGGGATCCTACAATGAGCAGTTCTTC
NA	TRBV11-2	TRBJ1-2	TRBD1	18	CASSFRRTGRGPNYGYTF	TGTGCCAGCAGCTTTAGGAGGACAGGGAGGGGTCCTAACTATGGCTACACCTTC
NA	TRBV11-2	TRBJ2-7	TRBD2	14	CASSGGLGTYEQYF	TGTGCCAGCAGCGGGGGACTAGGGACCTACGAGCAGTACTTC
NA	TRBV7-2	TRBJ1-1	TRBD1	16	CASSPSPDRLNTEAFF	TGTGCCAGCAGCCCGAGCCCGGACAGGCTGAACACTGAAGCTTTCTTT